The rows below give T cell receptor beta chains drawn from one sample of a study of blood T cell repertoires in COVID-19. The protocol was immunoSEQ multiplex PCR, while the TCRdb copy is restricted to in-frame clones and leaves out a portion. The sample carries about 58,000 clones, 80% to 90% recorded once. The sample taken for sequencing was peripheral blood. The receptors come from a woman in her sixties or seventies with active COVID-19. Each CDR3 is given with its conserved first and last residue. Each record gives: CDR3 DNA, CDR3 protein, J gene, D gene, clone size, V gene. D genes are given only for firm matches. Only part of the rows carry a size: once, few, many, or a class if the clone is expanded.

DNA: TGTGCCAGCAGCAAACAGGGATCTGGCTACACCTTC; CDR3: CASSKQGSGYTF; J: TRBJ1-2; D: NA; size: NA; V: TRBV3-1/TRBV3-2
DNA: TGTGCCACCAGTGACTGGGGACAGGGCAGCTACAATGAGCAGTTCTTC; CDR3: CATSDWGQGSYNEQFF; J: TRBJ2-1; D: TRBD1; size: NA; V: TRBV24-1
DNA: TGCGCCAGCAGACTTTACCAGGGCGATGGATTCACTGAAGCTTTCTTT; CDR3: CASRLYQGDGFTEAFF; J: TRBJ1-1; D: NA; size: NA; V: TRBV5-1
DNA: TGTGCCAGTAGTATTTCTATGGGTGGCGGGAGATTCCAGTTCTTC; CDR3: CASSISMGGGRFQFF; J: TRBJ2-1; D: TRBD2; size: few; V: TRBV19
DNA: TGTGCCAGCAGTTACAACCCCTACAGGGCTACTGAAGCTTTCTTT; CDR3: CASSYNPYRATEAFF; J: TRBJ1-1; D: NA; size: NA; V: TRBV6-5
DNA: TGTGCCAGCACCAGGGGGGCGGGGCAGTATCTCTACGAGCAGTACTTC; CDR3: CASTRGAGQYLYEQYF; J: TRBJ2-7; D: NA; size: NA; V: TRBV11-2
DNA: TGTGCCAGCAGCCCGTCTAGCGGGAGGCAGGAGACCCAGTACTTC; CDR3: CASSPSSGRQETQYF; J: TRBJ2-5; D: TRBD2; size: NA; V: TRBV7-3
DNA: TGTGCCAGCAGCTTAGGCCAGGGCCTATTCTGGAATGAGCAGTTCTTC; CDR3: CASSLGQGLFWNEQFF; J: TRBJ2-1; D: NA; size: NA; V: TRBV11-1
DNA: TGCGCCAGCAGCCTTAGCGGGAGGGCCGGCTCCTACAATGAGCAGTTCTTC; CDR3: CASSLSGRAGSYNEQFF; J: TRBJ2-1; D: TRBD2; size: NA; V: TRBV5-1
DNA: TGTGCCAGCAGCTTCGGGGGCCTGGACAGGCGAAACTATGGCTACACCTTC; CDR3: CASSFGGLDRRNYGYTF; J: TRBJ1-2; D: TRBD1; size: few; V: TRBV5-4
DNA: TGCGCCAGCAGCTTGAATTTGGGCGAAGTAGCCAAAAACATTCAGTACTTC; CDR3: CASSLNLGEVAKNIQYF; J: TRBJ2-4; D: NA; size: NA; V: TRBV5-1
DNA: TGTGCCAGTAGTAGACAGGAATTCACAGATACGCAGTATTTT; CDR3: CASSRQEFTDTQYF; J: TRBJ2-3; D: NA; size: NA; V: TRBV19
DNA: TGTGCCAGCAGCTTGCGACAGGGGAACACTGAAGCTTTCTTT; CDR3: CASSLRQGNTEAFF; J: TRBJ1-1; D: TRBD1; size: NA; V: TRBV5-4
DNA: TGCGCCAGCAGCACGGAGACAGGGTTCGGGCCCTACAATGAGCAGTTCTTC; CDR3: CASSTETGFGPYNEQFF; J: TRBJ2-1; D: TRBD1; size: NA; V: TRBV5-1
DNA: TGCGCCAGCAGCCAAGATTGGGGGGGCGCGGGAAACACCATATATTTT; CDR3: CASSQDWGGAGNTIYF; J: TRBJ1-3; D: NA; size: few; V: TRBV4-1
DNA: TGTGCCAGCAGTGGGTTTGTTTCCCCCGGCTACAATGAGCAGTTCTTC; CDR3: CASSGFVSPGYNEQFF; J: TRBJ2-1; D: NA; size: NA; V: TRBV6-1
DNA: TGCGCCAGCAGCTTGGCCGGCGGGAACCGTCTGGGCACAGATACGCAGTATTTT; CDR3: CASSLAGGNRLGTDTQYF; J: TRBJ2-3; D: NA; size: NA; V: TRBV5-1
DNA: TGTGCCAGTAGCGATCCAGGGAACTATGGCTACACCTTC; CDR3: CASSDPGNYGYTF; J: TRBJ1-2; D: NA; size: NA; V: TRBV19
DNA: TGTGCCAGCAGTTTATCTCCCGCCGGGACAGGGAACTACGAGCAGTACTTC; CDR3: CASSLSPAGTGNYEQYF; J: TRBJ2-7; D: TRBD1; size: NA; V: TRBV27
DNA: TGTGCCAGTAGTATTAGGGGACAGGGTGAGGTCGCAGATACGCAGTATTTT; CDR3: CASSIRGQGEVADTQYF; J: TRBJ2-3; D: TRBD1; size: NA; V: TRBV19
DNA: TGTGCCAGCAGCCACAGCAGTACAGGGGCACAGCCCCAGCATTTT; CDR3: CASSHSSTGAQPQHF; J: TRBJ1-5; D: TRBD1; size: NA; V: TRBV7-8
DNA: TGCGCCAGCAGCTTGGATGGGAGCTCCTATAATTCACCCCTCCACTTT; CDR3: CASSLDGSSYNSPLHF; J: TRBJ1-6; D: NA; size: few; V: TRBV5-1
DNA: TGCAGTGCTACGGGGGACATTCAGTACTTC; CDR3: CSATGDIQYF; J: TRBJ2-4; D: NA; size: NA; V: TRBV20-1
DNA: TGTGCCAGCAGCTTAAGCGGGAACACCGGGGAGCTGTTTTTT; CDR3: CASSLSGNTGELFF; J: TRBJ2-2; D: NA; size: NA; V: TRBV11-2
DNA: TGCGCCAGCAGGACTGGGGCGGGGGGCGAGGGCTACACCTTC; CDR3: CASRTGAGGEGYTF; J: TRBJ1-2; D: NA; size: NA; V: TRBV10-1
DNA: TGCGCCAGCAGCCTTAGGACCCTAGCGGGAGGAGCGGACAATGAGCAGTTCTTC; CDR3: CASSLRTLAGGADNEQFF; J: TRBJ2-1; D: TRBD2; size: NA; V: TRBV4-1
DNA: TGTGCCAGCAGTTTACTAGAATTCTCCTACGAGCAGTACTTC; CDR3: CASSLLEFSYEQYF; J: TRBJ2-7; D: NA; size: NA; V: TRBV28
DNA: TGCGCCAGCAGCCTCGAACCGGGACAGAACACTGAAGCTTTCTTT; CDR3: CASSLEPGQNTEAFF; J: TRBJ1-1; D: NA; size: NA; V: TRBV5-1
DNA: TGTGCCAGCAGGTCCGGGACTAGCGGGAGCGAGCAGTACTTC; CDR3: CASRSGTSGSEQYF; J: TRBJ2-7; D: TRBD2; size: NA; V: TRBV7-9
DNA: TGCGCCAGCAGCTTGGCTAGCGGGGCGAACACCGGGGAGCTGTTTTTT; CDR3: CASSLASGANTGELFF; J: TRBJ2-2; D: TRBD2; size: NA; V: TRBV5-1
DNA: TGCAGCGCCGCTCGAGATGCCTCTGGGGCCAACGTCCTGACTTTC; CDR3: CSAARDASGANVLTF; J: TRBJ2-6; D: NA; size: NA; V: TRBV29-1
DNA: TGTGCCAGTACCGGGCTAGCGGGAGGGCCAGGAGACGGGGAGCTGTTTTTT; CDR3: CASTGLAGGPGDGELFF; J: TRBJ2-2; D: TRBD2; size: NA; V: TRBV19
DNA: TGTGCCAGCAGCTACCGGGACAGGGGCCTCAATGAGCAGTTCTTC; CDR3: CASSYRDRGLNEQFF; J: TRBJ2-1; D: TRBD1; size: NA; V: TRBV5-6
DNA: TGTGCCAGCTCAGAGGGACTAGCGGGAGTAAATGAGCAGTTCTTC; CDR3: CASSEGLAGVNEQFF; J: TRBJ2-1; D: TRBD2; size: NA; V: TRBV18
DNA: TGTGCCAGCAGCTGGGGACTAGCGGGAGTTAGTGAGCAGTTCTTC; CDR3: CASSWGLAGVSEQFF; J: TRBJ2-1; D: TRBD2; size: NA; V: TRBV11-2
DNA: TGTGCCACCCGCCCTTCGCTAGCGGGATGGGAGACCCAGTACTTC; CDR3: CATRPSLAGWETQYF; J: TRBJ2-5; D: TRBD2; size: once; V: TRBV6-5
DNA: TGTGCCAGTAGGGGCTACACTGAAGCTTTCTTT; CDR3: CASRGYTEAFF; J: TRBJ1-1; D: NA; size: NA; V: TRBV19
DNA: TGTGCCAGCTCACCACCGTCGGCAGGGGGAAACTACAATGAGCAGTTCTTC; CDR3: CASSPPSAGGNYNEQFF; J: TRBJ2-1; D: TRBD1; size: once; V: TRBV18
DNA: TGTGCCAGCAGTCTAGCGGGAGGTTCCTACGAGCAGTACTTC; CDR3: CASSLAGGSYEQYF; J: TRBJ2-7; D: TRBD2; size: NA; V: TRBV28
DNA: TGTGCCAGCAGCTTAGGCGCAGGGGGCGCGGGCGAGAGCACTGAAGCTTTCTTT; CDR3: CASSLGAGGAGESTEAFF; J: TRBJ1-1; D: TRBD1; size: NA; V: TRBV11-2
DNA: TGTGCCAGCAGTCCGGACAGGGACCCGGACGAGCAGTACTTC; CDR3: CASSPDRDPDEQYF; J: TRBJ2-7; D: TRBD1; size: NA; V: TRBV2
DNA: TGCGCCAGCAGTTTTCAGGACACTGGGTACGAGCAGTACTTC; CDR3: CASSFQDTGYEQYF; J: TRBJ2-7; D: NA; size: NA; V: TRBV4-1
DNA: TGTGCCAGCTCACCATCCCAGGGTGACGCTGAAGCTTTCTTT; CDR3: CASSPSQGDAEAFF; J: TRBJ1-1; D: NA; size: NA; V: TRBV18
DNA: TGTGCCACCAGTGACCCAGGACAGGGTCGTCCCTACGAGCAGTACTTC; CDR3: CATSDPGQGRPYEQYF; J: TRBJ2-7; D: TRBD1; size: NA; V: TRBV24-1
DNA: TGTGCCAGCAGCGTTCAGGATTCCTACGAGCAGTACTTC; CDR3: CASSVQDSYEQYF; J: TRBJ2-7; D: NA; size: NA; V: TRBV9